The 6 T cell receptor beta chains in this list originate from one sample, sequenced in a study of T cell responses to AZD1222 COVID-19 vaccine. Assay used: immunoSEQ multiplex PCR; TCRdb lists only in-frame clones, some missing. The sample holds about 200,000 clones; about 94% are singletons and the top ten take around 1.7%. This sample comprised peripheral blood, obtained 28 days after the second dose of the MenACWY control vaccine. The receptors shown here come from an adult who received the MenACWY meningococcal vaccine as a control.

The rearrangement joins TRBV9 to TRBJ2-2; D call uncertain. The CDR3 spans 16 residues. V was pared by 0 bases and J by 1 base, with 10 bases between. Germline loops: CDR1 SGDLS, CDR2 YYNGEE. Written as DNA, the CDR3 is TGTGCCAGCAGCGTAGGTGGGATTCGGAACACCGGGGAGCTGTTTTTT. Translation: CASSVGGIRNTGELFF.

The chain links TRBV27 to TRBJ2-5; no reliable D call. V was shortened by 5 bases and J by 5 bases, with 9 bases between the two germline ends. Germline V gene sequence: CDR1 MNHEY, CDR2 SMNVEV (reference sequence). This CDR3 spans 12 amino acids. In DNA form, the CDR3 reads TGTGCCAGCAGTCCCGACGGGGAGACCCAGTACTTC. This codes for CASSPDGETQYF.

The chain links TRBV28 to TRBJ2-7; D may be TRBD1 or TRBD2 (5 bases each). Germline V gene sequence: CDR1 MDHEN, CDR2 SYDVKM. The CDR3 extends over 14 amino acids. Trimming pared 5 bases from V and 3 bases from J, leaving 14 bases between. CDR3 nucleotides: TGTGCCAGCAGTCCCTCGGGACCCTACTACGAGCAGTACTTC. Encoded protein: CASSPSGPYYEQYF.

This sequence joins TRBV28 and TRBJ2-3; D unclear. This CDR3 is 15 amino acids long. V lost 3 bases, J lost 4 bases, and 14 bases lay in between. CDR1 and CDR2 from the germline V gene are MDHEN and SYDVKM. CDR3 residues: CASSLIESRADTQYF. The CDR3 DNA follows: TGTGCCAGCAGTTTGATAGAGAGCCGGGCAGATACGCAGTATTTT.

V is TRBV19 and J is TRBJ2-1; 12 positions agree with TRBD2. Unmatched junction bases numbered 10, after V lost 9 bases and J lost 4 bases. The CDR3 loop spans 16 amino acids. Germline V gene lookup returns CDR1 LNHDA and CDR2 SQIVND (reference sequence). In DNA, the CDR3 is TGTGCCAGCAGAATGAGGCTAGCGGGAGGGTACAATGAGCAGTTCTTC. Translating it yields CASRMRLAGGYNEQFF. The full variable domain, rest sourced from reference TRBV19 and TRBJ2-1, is DGGITQSPKYLFRKEGQNVTLSCEQNLNHDAMYWYRQDPGQGLRLIYYSQIVNDFQKGDIAEGYSVSREKKESFPLTVTSAQKNPTAFYLCASRMRLAGGYNEQFFGPGTRLTVL.

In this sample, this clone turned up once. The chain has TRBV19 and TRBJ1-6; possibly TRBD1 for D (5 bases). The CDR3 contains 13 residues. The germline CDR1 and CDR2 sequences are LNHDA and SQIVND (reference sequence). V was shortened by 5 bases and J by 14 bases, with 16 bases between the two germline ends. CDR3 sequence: CASSPGYTFTLHF. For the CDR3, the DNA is TGTGCCAGTAGTCCAGGGTACACCTTCACCCTCCACTTT.